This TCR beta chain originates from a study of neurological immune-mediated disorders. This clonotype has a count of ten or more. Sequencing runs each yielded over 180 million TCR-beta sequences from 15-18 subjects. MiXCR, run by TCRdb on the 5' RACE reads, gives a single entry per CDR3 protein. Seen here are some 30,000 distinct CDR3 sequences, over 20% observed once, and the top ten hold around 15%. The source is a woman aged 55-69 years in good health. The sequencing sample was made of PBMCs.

The CDR3 loop is CASSSGLAGGRETQYF. In nucleotides, the CDR3 is TGTGCCAGCAGCTCCGGACTAGCGGGGGGCCGGGAGACCCAGTACTTC. The chain employs TRBV7-2 and TRBJ2-5; 14 bases match TRBD2. The V gene end was trimmed by 4 bases and the J gene end by 5 bases; junction bases not matched to a gene: 6. CDR3 length equals 16 residues. The germline V gene encodes CDR1 SGHTA and CDR2 FQGNSA.